These 31 T cell receptor beta chains came from one sample sequenced in a study of T cell responses to AZD1222 COVID-19 vaccine. The table came from immunoSEQ multiplex PCR; TCRdb's copy has only in-frame clones and leaves some out. The data show approximately 150,000 clones, roughly nine tenths seen once. The specimen comprised peripheral blood, sampled 28 days after the second AZD1222 dose. These receptors were taken from an adult who received the AZD1222 COVID-19 vaccine.

This rearrangement joins TRBV3-1 (or the pseudogene TRBV3-2) to TRBJ1-5; no definite D call. Looked up from germline, CDR1 is LGHDT and CDR2 is YNNKEL (reference sequence). This CDR3 has 15 residues. Trimming stripped 1 base from V and 3 bases from J, with 10 bases between. CDR3 sequence reads: CASSQGPEDNQPQHF. The CDR3 DNA reads TGTGCCAGCAGCCAAGGGCCAGAAGACAATCAGCCCCAGCATTTT.

The chain joins TRBV6-5 to TRBJ1-4; the D gene is possibly TRBD1 (6 bases). The V gene lost 2 bases and the J gene lost 4 bases, with 11 bases spanning the gap. The germline V gene has CDR1 MNHEY and CDR2 SVGAGI. The CDR3 covers 15 residues. The DNA for the CDR3 is TGTGCCAGCAGTTACAATGAGGGGGTTAATGAAAAACTGTTTTTT. Its protein is CASSYNEGVNEKLFF.

The V and J genes are TRBV4-2 and TRBJ2-7, with TRBD2 identical over 7 bases. After removal of 1 base from V and 7 bases from J, the junction contained 13 bases not matched to a gene. CDR1 and CDR2 (germline): LGHNA, YNFKEQ. The CDR3 contains 16 residues. CDR3 region: CASSQVPAGTPGEQYF. CDR3 coding DNA: TGTGCCAGCAGCCAAGTCCCAGCGGGAACGCCGGGGGAGCAGTACTTC.

This chain connects TRBV4-2 to TRBJ2-2; D unresolved. Trimming stripped 7 bases from V and 2 bases from J, with 17 bases between. The CDR3 spans 16 residues. The germline CDR1 and CDR2 sequences are LGHNA and YNFKEQ. The DNA for the CDR3 is TGTGCCAGCACCCGAGAGGCAGGAAGAAACACCGGGGAGCTGTTTTTT. It specifies CASTREAGRNTGELFF.

The rearrangement uses TRBV7-9 and TRBJ2-1; perhaps D is TRBD1 or TRBD2 (5 bases each). Per germline, CDR1 SEHNR and CDR2 FQNEAQ (reference sequence). The CDR3 is 15 amino acids. The V gene lost 5 bases and the J gene lost 5 bases, with 16 bases spanning the gap. The CDR3 sequence: CASSPPRDGDNEQFF. The CDR3 DNA is TGTGCCAGCAGCCCCCCCCGGGACGGAGACAATGAGCAGTTCTTC.

The J gene is TRBJ1-5, the V gene TRBV11-3; no reliable D call. V lost 2 bases and J 7 bases, leaving 9 bases between the germline ends. The V gene's germline CDR1 is SGHNT and CDR2 YENEEA. The length of the CDR3 is 13 residues. The CDR3 sequence is CASSLLAGQPQHF. Here the CDR3 DNA reads TGTGCCAGCAGCTTATTGGCCGGACAGCCCCAGCATTTT.

This rearrangement joins TRBV6-5 to TRBJ1-6; TRBD1 matches at 12 bases. The CDR3 spans 14 residues. V dropped 8 bases and J dropped 7; count of bases not matched to a gene: 3. Germline CDR1 is MNHEY and CDR2 is SVGAGI. The CDR3 sequence is CASFGTGGNSPLHF. The CDR3 bases are TGTGCCAGCTTCGGGACAGGGGGCAATTCACCCCTCCACTTT.

The chain is built from TRBV15 and TRBJ2-7; D possibly corresponds to TRBD2 (5 bases). Trimming took 0 bases from V and 3 from J, leaving 15 bases between them. The CDR3 runs to 16 residues. Looked up from germline, CDR1 is LNHNV and CDR2 is YYDKDF (reference sequence). The CDR3 protein is CATSRDPAGNGYEQYF. CDR3 coding DNA: TGTGCCACCAGCAGAGATCCGGCCGGGAACGGCTACGAGCAGTACTTC. Based on the CDR3 plus reference TRBV15 and TRBJ2-7, the full variable domain is DAMVIQNPRYQVTQFGKPVTLSCSQTLNHNVMYWYQQKSSQAPKLLFHYYDKDFNNEADTPDNFQSRRPNTSFCFLDIRSPGLGDTAMYLCATSRDPAGNGYEQYFGPGTRLTVT.

This clone was seen only once. J is TRBJ2-5 and V is TRBV28, with D uncertain. The CDR3 is made up of 12 amino acids. CDR1 and CDR2 (germline): MDHEN, SYDVKM. V lost 4 bases and J 4 bases, leaving 7 bases between the germline ends. CDR3 protein: CASSSVRETQYF. The DNA for the CDR3 is TGTGCCAGCAGTTCAGTCCGAGAGACCCAGTACTTC.

The chain couples TRBV11-2 to TRBJ2-1, with D possibly matching TRBD1 (5 bases). Trimming took 4 bases from V and 0 from J, leaving 16 bases between them. The CDR3 spans 17 residues. The V gene's germline CDR1 is SGHAT and CDR2 FQNNGV. This chain's CDR3 is CASSSRGILSSYNEQFF. CDR3 DNA: TGTGCCAGCAGCTCAAGGGGTATACTAAGCTCCTACAATGAGCAGTTCTTC.

This clone was seen only a few times. This chain uses TRBV19 with TRBJ1-3; 8 positions agree with TRBD1. The CDR3 extends over 13 amino acids. Germline lookup yields CDR1 LNHDA and CDR2 SQIVND (reference sequence). The V segment lost 7 bases and the J segment 2 bases; nucleotides outside the gene matches: 1. CDR3 DNA sequence: TGTGCCAGTACGGACAGGGCTGGAAACACCATATATTTT. This codes for CASTDRAGNTIYF.

The chain carries TRBV2 and TRBJ2-1, with TRBD2 identical over 8 bases. The junction had 6 bases not matched to a gene; V was cut back by 5 bases and J by 3 bases. Germline lookup yields CDR1 SNHLY and CDR2 FYNNEI. There are 15 residues in the CDR3. The CDR3 DNA reads as TGTGCCAGCAGTTCTGCGGGAGGCCTCTACAATGAGCAGTTCTTC. Translated: CASSSAGGLYNEQFF. Looking up the rest from reference TRBV2 and TRBJ2-1 gives the full variable domain: EPEVTQTPSHQVTQMGQEVILRCVPISNHLYFYWYRQILGQKVEFLVSFYNNEISEKSEIFDDQFSVERPDGSNFTLKIRSTKLEDSAMYFCASSSAGGLYNEQFFGPGTRLTVL.

The CDR3, as DNA: TGTGCCAGCAGCCCCCCCGGGACTAGCGGGCCCTATGAGCAGTTCTTC. Its protein is CASSPPGTSGPYEQFF. The rearrangement uses TRBV9 and TRBJ2-1, with 12 bases fitting TRBD2. J lost 8 bases, V lost 4 bases, and 10 bases had no gene match. The germline CDR1 and CDR2 sequences are SGDLS and YYNGEE. This CDR3 has 16 amino acids.

The chain recombines TRBV19 with TRBJ2-6; D call uncertain. Trimming shortened V by 8 bases and J by 1 base, and 15 bases separated the two germline ends. The CDR3 is 16 amino acids. Germline lookup yields CDR1 LNHDA and CDR2 SQIVND (reference sequence). The CDR3 region is CASVSRGRSGANVLTF. CDR3 in DNA: TGTGCCAGTGTGAGCCGAGGACGGTCTGGGGCCAACGTCCTGACTTTC.

The J gene is TRBJ1-1, the V gene TRBV6-5, with 8 bases that match TRBD1. Germline-derived CDR1 and CDR2 are MNHEY and SVGAGI. The J segment lost 1 base and the V segment lost 5 bases, leaving 3 bases of the junction unmatched. The CDR3 runs 14 residues. For the CDR3, the DNA is TGTGCCAGCAGTAGGACAGGGTCGAACACTGAAGCTTTCTTT. Translating it yields CASSRTGSNTEAFF.

The chain uses TRBV4-2 and TRBJ2-3, with 13 bases matching TRBD2. Germline V gene sequence: CDR1 LGHNA, CDR2 YNFKEQ. This CDR3 contains 18 residues. The V segment lost 1 base and the J segment 4 bases; nucleotides outside the gene matches: 8. The CDR3 bases are TGTGCCAGCAGCCAAGTTGGTACTAGCGGGAGGGATGCAGATACGCAGTATTTT. Amino acids: CASSQVGTSGRDADTQYF.

The chain employs TRBV11-3 and TRBJ2-3, with D possibly TRBD1 on 6 matching bases. Germline V gives CDR1 SGHNT, CDR2 YENEEA. CDR3 length: 17 amino acids. V was pared by 5 bases and J by 1 base, with 19 bases between. The CDR3 DNA is TGTGCCAGCAGCCCCTCACAGGGTTCTTCGGGCACAGATACGCAGTATTTT. As protein: CASSPSQGSSGTDTQYF.

The V and J genes are TRBV5-1 and TRBJ1-4; no clear D gene. This CDR3 has 14 amino acids. The V end lost 0 bases, the J end lost 6 bases, and 9 bases lay between the germline ends. Germline assignment: CDR1 SGHRS and CDR2 YFSETQ. The CDR3 loop is CASSLDRVHEKLFF. The CDR3 coding sequence is TGCGCCAGCAGCTTGGATAGGGTTCATGAAAAACTGTTTTTT. The entire variable domain, with the rest obtained from reference TRBV5-1 and TRBJ1-4, is as follows: KAGVTQTPRYLIKTRGQQVTLSCSPISGHRSVSWYQQTPGQGLQFLFEYFSETQRNKGNFPGRFSGRQFSNSRSEMNVSTLELGDSALYLCASSLDRVHEKLFFGSGTQLSVL.

This chain joins TRBV18 and TRBJ1-4, with unresolved D. CDR1 is KGHSH, CDR2 LQKENI, per germline. The CDR3 covers 13 residues. Trimming stripped 3 bases from V and 6 bases from J, with 8 bases between. The CDR3 sequence is CASSPRTDEKLFF. The CDR3 nucleotides read TGTGCCAGCTCACCGCGTACGGATGAAAAACTGTTTTTT.

This sequence joins TRBV19 and TRBJ2-1; perhaps TRBD2 as D (6 bases). Germline CDR1 LNHDA, CDR2 SQIVND (reference sequence). Trimming shortened V by 3 bases and J by 0 bases, and 18 bases separated the two germline ends. The CDR3 covers 18 residues. As DNA, the CDR3 is TGTGCCAGTAGTATTCTGGGACTTGGCGATAGCTCCTACAATGAGCAGTTCTTC. Translating gives CASSILGLGDSSYNEQFF.

This chain joins TRBV7-8 and TRBJ2-5; possibly TRBD1 for D (6 bases). Germline assignment: CDR1 SGHVS and CDR2 FQNEAQ. V was trimmed by 5 bases and J by 5 bases, leaving 15 bases between them. CDR3 length: 14 residues. CDR3 bases: TGTGCCAGCAGCCTCCTGGGGGCGCGGGAGACCCAGTACTTC. Translated, it gives CASSLLGARETQYF.

This sequence joins TRBV5-1 and TRBJ2-1, with 10 bases aligning to TRBD2. The V and J ends lost 4 bases and 6 bases, in that order; junction bases with no gene match: 7. Germline-derived CDR1 and CDR2 are SGHRS and YFSETQ. This CDR3 is 15 amino acids long. CDR3 in amino acids: CASSPAGGPFNEQFF. In nucleotides, the CDR3 is TGCGCCAGCAGCCCAGCGGGAGGGCCCTTCAATGAGCAGTTCTTC.

This chain uses TRBV7-8 with TRBJ1-1, with D unclear. Trimming shortened V by 7 bases and J by 4 bases, and 19 bases separated the two germline ends. Germline V lookup: CDR1 SGHVS, CDR2 FQNEAQ. The CDR3 is 15 residues long. The CDR3 spells CASTETGRGITEAFF. In DNA, the CDR3 is TGTGCCAGCACCGAAACGGGTCGGGGAATCACTGAAGCTTTCTTT.

The chain combines TRBV6-5 with TRBJ1-1; D is undetermined. Germline CDR1 MNHEY, CDR2 SVGAGI. V lost 4 bases to trimming and J lost 5 bases, with 11 bases between them. This CDR3 is 13 amino acids long. Here the CDR3 DNA reads TGTGCCAGCAGTTCGCGGGAATGGACTGAAGCTTTCTTT. This codes for CASSSREWTEAFF.

In its sample, this clone was seen once. The V gene is TRBV11-3, the J gene TRBJ1-1; the D is unclear. Germline V lookup: CDR1 SGHNT, CDR2 YENEEA. The CDR3 covers 14 residues. Trimming shortened V by 4 bases and J by 4 bases, and 13 bases separated the two germline ends. CDR3 amino acids: CASSSSWVGTEAFF. The CDR3 DNA is TGTGCCAGCAGCTCCAGCTGGGTAGGCACTGAAGCTTTCTTT.

The chain combines TRBV5-6 with TRBJ2-5; weak D call: TRBD2 (5 bases). The germline V and J ends were trimmed by 6 bases and 5 bases, with 26 bases remaining between them. Germline values: CDR1 SGHDT, CDR2 YYEEEE. The CDR3 has 17 residues. CDR3 residues: CASTTAPTMPGSETQYF. The CDR3 nucleotides are TGTGCCAGCACCACTGCGCCGACTATGCCGGGCTCGGAGACCCAGTACTTC.

This chain joins TRBV6-6 and TRBJ2-7; 7 bases align to TRBD2. V was pared by 5 bases and J by 1 base, with 8 bases of the junction left unmatched. The germline V gene encodes CDR1 MNHNY and CDR2 SVGAGI (reference sequence). The CDR3 consists of 15 residues. CDR3 in amino acids: CASSPQRGLSYEQYF. CDR3 DNA: TGTGCCAGCAGTCCCCAGCGGGGACTTTCCTACGAGCAGTACTTC.

The CDR3 DNA reads TGTGCCTGGACTCCAGGGCCAAACACTGAAGCTTTCTTT. Encoded protein: CAWTPGPNTEAFF. The chain links TRBV30 to TRBJ1-1, with D perhaps TRBD1 (5 bases). Per the germline V gene, CDR1 is GTSNPN and CDR2 is SVGIG (reference sequence). CDR3 size: 13 residues. The ends were cut back, 4 bases at V and 2 bases at J, with 11 bases in the middle.

This clone was found a few times. V and J are TRBV20-1 and TRBJ1-2; 11 nucleotides match TRBD1. This CDR3 has 14 residues. V gave up 3 bases and J gave up 5 bases; unmatched junction bases: 5. CDR1 is DFQATT, CDR2 SNEGSKA, per germline (reference sequence). CDR3 sequence: CSASAGTGGYGYTF. The CDR3 DNA sequence: TGCAGTGCTAGTGCAGGGACAGGGGGGTATGGCTACACCTTC.

The chain carries TRBV24-1 and TRBJ1-5; D remains unclear. Trimming cost V 0 bases and J 1 base, with 3 bases left between them. There are 14 residues in the CDR3. CDR1 is KGHDR and CDR2 is SFDVKD in the germline V gene. CDR3 residues: CATSDLYSNQPQHF. The CDR3 nucleotides are TGTGCCACCAGTGATTTGTACAGCAATCAGCCCCAGCATTTT.

This clone was detected once. The chain couples TRBV4-3 to TRBJ1-1; D gene uncertain. Germline lookup yields CDR1 LGHNA and CDR2 YSLEER. The CDR3 extends over 14 amino acids. V dropped 0 bases and J dropped 3 bases, with 8 bases sitting between them. The DNA for the CDR3 is TGCGCCAGCAGCCAAGATCGTCAGTACACTGAAGCTTTCTTT. Its translation: CASSQDRQYTEAFF.